The 18 T cell receptor beta chains in this list originate from one sample, sequenced in a study of shared clonotypes between healthy human individuals. Repertoires were generated with immunoSEQ multiplex PCR, while TCRdb's copy carries only in-frame clones and drops some. The data contain about 2.4 million clones, 80% to 95% of them singletons. The sample comprised naive CD4+ T cells from PBMCs. Subset: CD45RA+ positively selected. The origin of the receptors is a man in his late teens or twenties in good health. Some clones in this sample may be carry-over from other donors' samples.

The gene calls are TRBV4-1 and TRBJ2-7, with D unclear. The CDR3 is 14 amino acids. Trimming removed 1 base at V and 3 bases at J, with 10 bases between. CDR1 MGHRA and CDR2 YSYEKL come from the germline V gene. CDR3 DNA: TGCGCCAGCAGCCAAGCCGAGACACGCTACGAGCAGTACTTC. Protein: CASSQAETRYEQYF.

The rearrangement uses TRBV7-9 and TRBJ2-5, with no clear D. Per the germline V gene, CDR1 is SEHNR and CDR2 is FQNEAQ (reference sequence). The ends were cut back, 1 base at V and 8 bases at J, with 8 bases in the middle. CDR3 length: 12 amino acids. CDR3 bases: TGTGCCAGCAGCTTAGGCGAGGTCACCCAGTACTTC. Protein product: CASSLGEVTQYF.

The gene calls are TRBV10-3 and TRBJ2-7; D might be TRBD1 (6 bases). V was clipped by 4 bases and J by 5 bases, with 15 bases between them. The CDR3 is made up of 14 amino acids. Germline V gene lookup returns CDR1 ENHRY and CDR2 SYGVKD. The CDR3 DNA follows: TGTGCCATCAGTGGCCCACAGGGTGCCCACGAGCAGTACTTC. Protein: CAISGPQGAHEQYF.

The gene calls are TRBV28 and TRBJ1-2; the D is unclear. This CDR3 contains 13 residues. Germline CDR1 reads MDHEN; CDR2 reads SYDVKM. V was pared by 6 bases and J by 8 bases, with 16 bases between. In DNA form, the CDR3 reads TGTGCCAGCAGCTCCCGGGAGGCCGGGGGCTACACCTTC. It yields the protein CASSSREAGGYTF.

This chain links TRBV5-6 with TRBJ2-5; 10 bases agree with TRBD2. V was pared by 4 bases and J by 5 bases, with 11 bases of the junction left unmatched. Looked up from germline, CDR1 is SGHDT and CDR2 is YYEEEE. The CDR3 consists of 16 residues. CDR3 nucleotide sequence: TGTGCCAGCAGCCACACTAGCGGGAAGGTCCCCGAGACCCAGTACTTC. Translating it yields CASSHTSGKVPETQYF.

This clone has just one count. The chain is built from TRBV14 and TRBJ1-1; no reliable D call. V gave up 6 bases and J gave up 1 base, with 12 bases separating them. In germline, CDR1 is SGHDN, CDR2 FVKESK. The CDR3 sequence is 14 residues long. The CDR3: CASSTLDPNTEAFF. Here the CDR3 DNA reads TGTGCCAGCAGTACCCTCGACCCGAACACTGAAGCTTTCTTT.

The chain couples TRBV6-4 to TRBJ2-3; the D is unclear. CDR3 length equals 13 residues. Trimming removed 3 bases at V and 4 bases at J, with 8 bases between. Germline lookup yields CDR1 MRHNA and CDR2 SNTAGT. CDR3 nucleotides: TGTGCCAGCAGTGAACGAAGGGCAGATACGCAGTATTTT. Encoded protein: CASSERRADTQYF.

The chain joins TRBV19 to TRBJ1-5; D is undetermined. The CDR3 extends over 12 amino acids. Trimming pared 2 bases from V and 5 bases from J, leaving 4 bases between. Germline CDR1 and CDR2: LNHDA and SQIVND (reference sequence). CDR3 nucleotide sequence: TGTGCCAGTAGTATATGGTATCAGCCCCAGCATTTT. This gives the protein CASSIWYQPQHF.

As DNA, the CDR3 is TGTGCCAGCAGTTTTGGGAGAAGCGGATATTCAAGGCCCTACAATGAGCAGTTCTTC. This translates into CASSFGRSGYSRPYNEQFF. This chain connects TRBV27 to TRBJ2-1, with D perhaps TRBD2 (5 bases). The CDR3 extends over 19 amino acids. With 3 bases removed from V and 2 bases from J, the gap between germline ends came to 23 bases. From germline, CDR1 is MNHEY and CDR2 SMNVEV (reference sequence).

This clone has more than one count but fewer than ten. The chain is built from TRBV5-6 and TRBJ1-1; D remains unclear. CDR1 SGHDT and CDR2 YYEEEE come from the germline V gene. CDR3 length: 13 residues. V was cut by 0 bases and J by 4 bases, with 7 bases left in between. CDR3 nucleotides: TGTGCCAGCAGCTTGGGCCCGGGCACTGAAGCTTTCTTT. As protein: CASSLGPGTEAFF.

The chain carries TRBV7-2 and TRBJ2-7; D is perhaps TRBD1 or TRBD2 (5 bases each). From germline, CDR1 is SGHTA and CDR2 FQGNSA. This CDR3 contains 15 residues. The V gene lost 4 bases and the J gene lost 1 base, with 14 bases spanning the gap. The CDR3 DNA reads as TGTGCCAGCAGCTCACGGTTGGGGGAGTCCTACGAGCAGTACTTC. This encodes CASSSRLGESYEQYF.

Comment on this clone: The junction shows a germline mismatch at one end, possibly a read error. The gene calls are TRBV5-1 and TRBJ1-3; 10 bases are a match to TRBD1. CDR1 is SGHRS, CDR2 YFSETQ, per germline. The CDR3 runs to 14 residues. CDR3 coding DNA: TGCGCCAGCAGCCTGAGCGGGACAGGGGATTTTATTAGTTTT. It encodes CASSLSGTGDFISF.

The chain employs TRBV13 and TRBJ1-1; no clear D gene. From germline, CDR1 is PRHDT and CDR2 FYEKMQ (reference sequence). This CDR3 spans 14 amino acids. Deletions cut 5 bases from V and 1 base from J, with 11 bases between. The CDR3 nucleotides are TGTGCCAGCAGCAGCCCAGGCAGGAACACTGAAGCTTTCTTT. This translates into CASSSPGRNTEAFF.

The V call is TRBV30, the J call TRBJ2-3, with D possibly called TRBD1 or TRBD2 (5 bases each). Per the germline V gene, CDR1 is GTSNPN and CDR2 is SVGIG (reference sequence). V dropped 4 bases and J dropped 4 bases, with 18 bases sitting between them. The CDR3 spans 15 residues. This CDR3 reads CAWTVPRGGADTQYF. CDR3 bases: TGTGCCTGGACCGTGCCTCGTGGGGGTGCAGATACGCAGTATTTT.

The CDR3 is CASSDLRGSSYNEQFF. The CDR3 DNA reads as TGTGCCAGCAGTGACCTACGCGGGAGCTCCTACAATGAGCAGTTCTTC. The chain combines TRBV28 with TRBJ2-1, with TRBD2 matching 7 bases. The V gene's germline CDR1 is MDHEN and CDR2 SYDVKM. With V trimmed by 5 bases and J by 0 bases, 7 bases remained unmatched. This CDR3 region has 16 residues.

Regarding this clone: This sample also contains other DNA sequences that code for the same CDR3. The genes are TRBV20-1 and TRBJ2-3; D gene ambiguous. The CDR3 covers 10 residues. Trimming removed 5 bases from V and 6 bases from J, with 6 bases in between. The germline V gene encodes CDR1 DFQATT and CDR2 SNEGSKA (reference sequence). CDR3 residues: CSALSDTQYF. Written as DNA, the CDR3 is TGCAGTGCTCTTTCCGATACGCAGTATTTT.

The gene calls are TRBV6-5 and TRBJ1-2, with a possible D match to TRBD1 (6 bases). The CDR3 is 15 amino acids. V dropped 5 bases and J dropped 4 bases, with 17 bases sitting between them. Germline assignment: CDR1 MNHEY and CDR2 SVGAGI. The CDR3 sequence is CASSNRDPGAYGYTF. CDR3 DNA sequence: TGTGCCAGCAGTAACCGGGACCCAGGGGCCTATGGCTACACCTTC.

This chain joins TRBV7-3 and TRBJ2-7; D perhaps matches TRBD2 (6 bases). The CDR3 length is 13 residues. Trimming left V 6 bases short and J 11 bases short, with 20 bases between. The germline gives CDR1 SGHTA, CDR2 FQGTGA. CDR3 sequence (DNA): TGTGCCAGCAGTGAACGATCGGGACTTCAGGAGTACTTC. Translating it yields CASSERSGLQEYF.